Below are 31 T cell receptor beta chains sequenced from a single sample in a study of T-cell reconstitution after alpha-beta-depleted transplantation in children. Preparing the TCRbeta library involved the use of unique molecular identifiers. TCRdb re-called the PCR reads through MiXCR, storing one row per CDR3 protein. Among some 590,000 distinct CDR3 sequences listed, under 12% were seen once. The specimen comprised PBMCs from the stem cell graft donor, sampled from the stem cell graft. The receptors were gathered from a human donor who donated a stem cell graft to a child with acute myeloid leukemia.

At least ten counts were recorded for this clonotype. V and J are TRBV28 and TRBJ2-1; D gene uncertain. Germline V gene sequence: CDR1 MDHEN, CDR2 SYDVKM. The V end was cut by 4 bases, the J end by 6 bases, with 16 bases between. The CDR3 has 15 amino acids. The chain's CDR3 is CASSSPTHKLNEQFF. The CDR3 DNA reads TGTGCCAGCAGTTCCCCGACCCATAAGCTCAATGAGCAGTTCTTC.

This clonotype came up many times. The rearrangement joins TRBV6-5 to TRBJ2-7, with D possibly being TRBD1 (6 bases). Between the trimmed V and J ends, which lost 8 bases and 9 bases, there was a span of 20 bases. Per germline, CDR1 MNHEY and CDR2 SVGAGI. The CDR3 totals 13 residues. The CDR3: CASVQGSVTGQYF. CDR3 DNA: TGTGCCAGCGTTCAGGGGTCTGTCACTGGGCAGTACTTC.

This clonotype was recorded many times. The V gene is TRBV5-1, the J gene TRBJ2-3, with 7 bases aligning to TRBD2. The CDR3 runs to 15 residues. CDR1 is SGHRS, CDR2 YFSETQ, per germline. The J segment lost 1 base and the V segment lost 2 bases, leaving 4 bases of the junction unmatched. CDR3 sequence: CASSFEAGRTDTQYF. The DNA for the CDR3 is TGCGCCAGCAGCTTTGAAGCGGGGCGCACAGATACGCAGTATTTT.

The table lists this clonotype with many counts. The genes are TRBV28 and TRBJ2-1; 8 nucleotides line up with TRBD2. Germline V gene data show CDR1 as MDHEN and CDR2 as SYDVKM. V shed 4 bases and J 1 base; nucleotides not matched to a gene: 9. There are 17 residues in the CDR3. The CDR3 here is CASSSPLAGKSYNEQFF. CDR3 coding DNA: TGTGCCAGCAGTTCCCCCTTAGCGGGAAAGTCCTACAATGAGCAGTTCTTC.

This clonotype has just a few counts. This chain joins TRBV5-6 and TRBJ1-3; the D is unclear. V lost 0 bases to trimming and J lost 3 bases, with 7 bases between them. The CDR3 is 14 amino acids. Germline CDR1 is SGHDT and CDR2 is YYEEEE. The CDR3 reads CASSLGPLGNTIYF. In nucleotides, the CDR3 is TGTGCCAGCAGCTTGGGTCCACTTGGAAACACCATATATTTT. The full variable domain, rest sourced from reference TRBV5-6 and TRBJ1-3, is DAGVTQSPTHLIKTRGQQVTLRCSPKSGHDTVSWYQQALGQGPQFIFQYYEEEERQRGNFPDRFSGHQFPNYSSELNVNALLLGDSALYLCASSLGPLGNTIYFGEGSWLTVV.

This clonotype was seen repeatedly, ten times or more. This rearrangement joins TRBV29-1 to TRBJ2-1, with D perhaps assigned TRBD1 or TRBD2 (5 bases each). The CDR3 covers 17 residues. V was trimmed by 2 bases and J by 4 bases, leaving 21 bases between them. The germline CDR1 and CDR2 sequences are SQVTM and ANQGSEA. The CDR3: CSVEYRGGLQRYNEQFF. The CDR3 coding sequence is TGCAGCGTTGAATACCGGGGCGGGTTACAGCGGTACAATGAGCAGTTCTTC.

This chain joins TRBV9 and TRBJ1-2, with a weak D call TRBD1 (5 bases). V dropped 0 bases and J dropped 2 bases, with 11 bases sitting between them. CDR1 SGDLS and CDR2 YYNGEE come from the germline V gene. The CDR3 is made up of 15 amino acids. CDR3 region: CASSVATGNNYGYTF. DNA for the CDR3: TGTGCCAGCAGCGTAGCAACAGGTAACAACTATGGCTACACCTTC.

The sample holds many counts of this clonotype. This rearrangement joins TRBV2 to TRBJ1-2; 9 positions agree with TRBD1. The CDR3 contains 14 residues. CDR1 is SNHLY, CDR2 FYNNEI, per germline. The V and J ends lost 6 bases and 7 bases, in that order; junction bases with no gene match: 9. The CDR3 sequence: CASRPDRGNFGYTF. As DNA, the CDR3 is TGTGCCAGCAGACCGGACAGGGGCAATTTTGGCTACACCTTC.

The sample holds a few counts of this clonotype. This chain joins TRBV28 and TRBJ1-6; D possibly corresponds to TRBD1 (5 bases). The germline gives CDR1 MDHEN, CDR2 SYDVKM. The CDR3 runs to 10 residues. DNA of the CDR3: TGTACCTCGGGGGATTCACCCCTCCACTTT. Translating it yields CTSGDSPLHF. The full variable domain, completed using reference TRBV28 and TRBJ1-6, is DVKVTQSSRYLVKRTGEKVFLECVQDMDHENMFWYRQDPGLGLRLIYFSYDVKMKEKGDIPEGYSVSREKKERFSLILESASTNQTSMYLCTSGDSPLHFGNGTRLTVT.

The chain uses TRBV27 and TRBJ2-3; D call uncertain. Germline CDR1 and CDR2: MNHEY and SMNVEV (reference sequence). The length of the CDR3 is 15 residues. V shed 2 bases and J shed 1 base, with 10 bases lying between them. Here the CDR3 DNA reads TGTGCCAGCAGTTTACAAGGAGTCCGCACAGATACGCAGTATTTT. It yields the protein CASSLQGVRTDTQYF.

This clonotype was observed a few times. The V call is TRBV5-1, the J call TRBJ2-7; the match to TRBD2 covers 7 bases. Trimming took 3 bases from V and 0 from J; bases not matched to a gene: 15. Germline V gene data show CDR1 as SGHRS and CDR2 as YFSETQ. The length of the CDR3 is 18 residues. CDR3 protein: CASSSKGGLGGSSYEQYF. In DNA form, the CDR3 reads TGCGCCAGCAGCTCCAAGGGAGGGCTCGGCGGAAGCTCCTACGAGCAGTACTTC.

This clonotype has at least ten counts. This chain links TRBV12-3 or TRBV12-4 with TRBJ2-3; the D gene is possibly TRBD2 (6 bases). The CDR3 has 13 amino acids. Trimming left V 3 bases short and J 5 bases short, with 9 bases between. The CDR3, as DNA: TGTGCCAGCAGTTTCTGGGGAGGAGATACGCAGTATTTT. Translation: CASSFWGGDTQYF.

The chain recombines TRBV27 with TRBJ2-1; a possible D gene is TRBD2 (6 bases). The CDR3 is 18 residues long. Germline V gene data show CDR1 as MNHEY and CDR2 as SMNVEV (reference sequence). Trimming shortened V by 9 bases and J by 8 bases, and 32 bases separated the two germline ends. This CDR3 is CASQKGGLRLARIDEQFF. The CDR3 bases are TGTGCCAGTCAAAAAGGTGGGCTTCGTCTAGCGAGGATCGATGAGCAGTTCTTC.

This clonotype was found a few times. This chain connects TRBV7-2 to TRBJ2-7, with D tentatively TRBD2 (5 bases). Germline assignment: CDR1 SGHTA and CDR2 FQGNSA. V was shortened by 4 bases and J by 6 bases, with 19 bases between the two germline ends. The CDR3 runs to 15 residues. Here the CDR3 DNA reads TGTGCCAGCAGCTCCCCTAGCTGGATTAACTTCGAGCAGTACTTC. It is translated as CASSSPSWINFEQYF.

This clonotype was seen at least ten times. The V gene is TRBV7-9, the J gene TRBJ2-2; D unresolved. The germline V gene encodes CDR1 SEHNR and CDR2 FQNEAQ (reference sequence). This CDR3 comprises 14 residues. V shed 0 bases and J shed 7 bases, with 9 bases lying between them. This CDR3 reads CASSLAYKIGELFF. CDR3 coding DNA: TGTGCCAGCAGCTTAGCCTATAAGATCGGGGAGCTGTTTTTT. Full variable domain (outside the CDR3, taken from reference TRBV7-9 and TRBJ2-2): DTGVSQNPRHKITKRGQNVTFRCDPISEHNRLYWYRQTLGQGPEFLTYFQNEAQLEKSRLLSDRFSAERPKGSFSTLEIQRTEQGDSAMYLCASSLAYKIGELFFGEGSRLTVL.

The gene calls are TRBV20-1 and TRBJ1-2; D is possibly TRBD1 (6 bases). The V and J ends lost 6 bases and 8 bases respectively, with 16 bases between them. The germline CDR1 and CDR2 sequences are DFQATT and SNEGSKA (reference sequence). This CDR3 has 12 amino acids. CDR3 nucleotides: TGCAGTGCCCCACAGGGAGTGATGGGCTACACCTTC. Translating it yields CSAPQGVMGYTF.

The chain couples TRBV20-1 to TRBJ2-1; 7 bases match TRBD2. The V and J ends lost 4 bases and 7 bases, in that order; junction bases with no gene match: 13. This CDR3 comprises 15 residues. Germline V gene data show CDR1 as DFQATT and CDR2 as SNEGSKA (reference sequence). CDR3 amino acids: CSATPGTSVQNEQFF. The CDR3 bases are TGCAGTGCTACCCCCGGAACTAGCGTCCAAAATGAGCAGTTCTTC.

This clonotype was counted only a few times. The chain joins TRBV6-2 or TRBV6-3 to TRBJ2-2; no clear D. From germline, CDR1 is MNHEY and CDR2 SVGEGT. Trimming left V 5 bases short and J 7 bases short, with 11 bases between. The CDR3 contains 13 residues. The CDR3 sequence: CASSRPFSGELFF. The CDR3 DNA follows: TGTGCCAGCAGTCGCCCCTTCAGCGGGGAGCTGTTTTTT.

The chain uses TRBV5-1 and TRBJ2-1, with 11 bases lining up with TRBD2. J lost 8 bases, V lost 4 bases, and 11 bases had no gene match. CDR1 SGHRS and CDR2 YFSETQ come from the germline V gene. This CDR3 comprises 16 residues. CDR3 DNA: TGCGCCAGCAGCGCTGGACTAGCGGGTATACTGGATGAGCAGTTCTTC. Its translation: CASSAGLAGILDEQFF.

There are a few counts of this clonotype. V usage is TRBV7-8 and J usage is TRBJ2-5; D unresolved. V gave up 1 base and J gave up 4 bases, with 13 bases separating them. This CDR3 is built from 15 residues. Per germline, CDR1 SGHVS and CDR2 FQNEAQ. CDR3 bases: TGTGCCAGCAGCTTAGGCAGGCTCACAGTAGAGACCCAGTACTTC. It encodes CASSLGRLTVETQYF. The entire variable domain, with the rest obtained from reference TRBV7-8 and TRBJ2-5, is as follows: GAGVSQSPRYKVAKRGQDVALRCDPISGHVSLFWYQQALGQGPEFLTYFQNEAQLDKSGLPSDRFFAERPEGSVSTLKIQRTQQEDSAVYLCASSLGRLTVETQYFGPGTRLLVL.

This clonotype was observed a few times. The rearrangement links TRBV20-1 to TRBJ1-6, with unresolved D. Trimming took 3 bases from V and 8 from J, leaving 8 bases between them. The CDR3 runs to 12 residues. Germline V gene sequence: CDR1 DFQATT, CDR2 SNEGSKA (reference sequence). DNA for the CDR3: TGCAGTGCTAGGCCCGGCGATTCACCCCTCCACTTT. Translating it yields CSARPGDSPLHF.

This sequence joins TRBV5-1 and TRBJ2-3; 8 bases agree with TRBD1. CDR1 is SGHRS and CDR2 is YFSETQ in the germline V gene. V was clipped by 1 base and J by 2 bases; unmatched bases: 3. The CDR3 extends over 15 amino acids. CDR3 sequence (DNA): TGCGCCAGCAGCTTGAGGACAGGGTACACAGATACGCAGTATTTT. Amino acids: CASSLRTGYTDTQYF.

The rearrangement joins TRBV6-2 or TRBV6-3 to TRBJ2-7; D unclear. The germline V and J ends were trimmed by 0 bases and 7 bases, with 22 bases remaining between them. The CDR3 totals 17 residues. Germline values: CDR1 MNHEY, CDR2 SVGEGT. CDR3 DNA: TGTGCCAGCAGTTACTCGACTTCAAATCGCCCGGTCGGAGAGCAGTACTTC. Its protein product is CASSYSTSNRPVGEQYF.

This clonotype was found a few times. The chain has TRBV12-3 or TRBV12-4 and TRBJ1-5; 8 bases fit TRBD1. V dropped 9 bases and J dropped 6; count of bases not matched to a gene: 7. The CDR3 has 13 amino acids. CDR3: CASSQGAVQPQHF. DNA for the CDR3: TGTGCCAGTTCCCAGGGGGCAGTTCAGCCCCAGCATTTT.

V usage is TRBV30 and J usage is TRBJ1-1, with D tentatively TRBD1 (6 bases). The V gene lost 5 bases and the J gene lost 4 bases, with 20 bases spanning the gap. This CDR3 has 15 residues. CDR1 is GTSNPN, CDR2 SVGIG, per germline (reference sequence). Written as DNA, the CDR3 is TGTGCCTGGTTTCAAGGTGGGGGCGCGGGCACTGAAGCTTTCTTT. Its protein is CAWFQGGGAGTEAFF.

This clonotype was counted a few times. The CDR3 sequence is CSVEGGESQIETQYF. The CDR3 DNA reads as TGCAGCGTTGAAGGGGGAGAATCGCAGATAGAGACCCAGTACTTC. The chain links TRBV29-1 to TRBJ2-5; D might be TRBD2 (5 bases). CDR3 length: 15 amino acids. CDR1 is SQVTM and CDR2 is ANQGSEA in the germline V gene. V was shortened by 1 base and J by 4 bases, with 16 bases between the two germline ends.

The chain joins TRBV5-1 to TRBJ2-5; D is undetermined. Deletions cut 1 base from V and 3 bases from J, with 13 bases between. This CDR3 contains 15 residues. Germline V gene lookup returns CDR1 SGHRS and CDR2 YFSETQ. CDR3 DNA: TGCGCCAGCAGCTTGAAAGGGTCATCGGAAGAGACCCAGTACTTC. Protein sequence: CASSLKGSSEETQYF.

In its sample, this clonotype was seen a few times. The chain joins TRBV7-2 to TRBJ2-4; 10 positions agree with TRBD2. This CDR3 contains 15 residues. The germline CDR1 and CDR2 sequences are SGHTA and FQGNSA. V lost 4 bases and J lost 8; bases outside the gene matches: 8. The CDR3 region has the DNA TGTGCCAGCAGCTCCGTTAGCGGGAGGAGGGACATTCAGTACTTC. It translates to CASSSVSGRRDIQYF.

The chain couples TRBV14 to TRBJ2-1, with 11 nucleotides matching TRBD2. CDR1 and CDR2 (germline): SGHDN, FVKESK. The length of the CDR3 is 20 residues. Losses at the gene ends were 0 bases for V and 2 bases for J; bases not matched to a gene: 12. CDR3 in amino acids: CASSQEVRLAGRRAYNEQFF. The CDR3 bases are TGTGCCAGCAGCCAAGAGGTTAGACTAGCGGGAAGAAGAGCCTACAATGAGCAGTTCTTC.

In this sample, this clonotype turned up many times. CDR3 nucleotide sequence: TGTGCCAGCAGCCGCGGCGGGAGAACGAGTGAGCAGTTCTTC. This gives the protein CASSRGGRTSEQFF. The gene calls are TRBV7-9 and TRBJ2-1; TRBD2 matches 7 bases. V lost 5 bases to trimming and J lost 9 bases; unmatched junction nucleotides: 10. Germline V gene data show CDR1 as SEHNR and CDR2 as FQNEAQ (reference sequence). The CDR3 contains 14 residues.

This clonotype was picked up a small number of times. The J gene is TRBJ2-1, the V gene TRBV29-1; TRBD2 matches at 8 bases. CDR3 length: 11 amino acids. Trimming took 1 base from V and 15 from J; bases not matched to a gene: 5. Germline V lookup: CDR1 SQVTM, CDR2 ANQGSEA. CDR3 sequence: CSVEGSGLAFF. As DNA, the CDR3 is TGCAGCGTTGAAGGCAGCGGACTAGCGTTCTTC.